These 5 T cell receptor beta chains came from one sample sequenced in a study of blood T cell repertoires in COVID-19. The protocol was immunoSEQ multiplex PCR, while the TCRdb copy is restricted to in-frame clones and leaves out a portion. The data show under 60,000 clones, around 80% seen once. The sample taken for sequencing was peripheral blood. Receptors were obtained from a man aged 25-40 years with COVID-19, enrolled during active disease.

The V call is TRBV30, the J call TRBJ1-5, with 7 bases lining up with TRBD1. V lost 7 bases, J lost 7 bases, and 7 bases stayed unmatched. Germline V lookup: CDR1 GTSNPN, CDR2 SVGIG (reference sequence). The CDR3 is 12 residues long. The CDR3: CASQGVGQPQHF. The CDR3 DNA follows: TGTGCCTCCCAGGGGGTAGGACAGCCCCAGCATTTT.

The gene calls are TRBV7-9 and TRBJ2-5; TRBD1 matches at 8 bases. V lost 1 base and J lost 2; bases outside the gene matches: 6. Germline CDR1 and CDR2: SEHNR and FQNEAQ (reference sequence). The CDR3 has 16 amino acids. The CDR3 loop reads CASSLEGRGPQETQYF. CDR3 in DNA: TGTGCCAGCAGCTTAGAGGGCAGGGGGCCACAAGAGACCCAGTACTTC.

The chain recombines TRBV5-5 with TRBJ1-1; no definite D call. Germline V lookup: CDR1 SGHKS, CDR2 YYEKEE (reference sequence). The V end lost 4 bases, the J end lost 4 bases, and 17 bases lay between the germline ends. CDR3 length equals 15 residues. The CDR3 here is CASSPDRTRGTEAFF. DNA for the CDR3: TGTGCCAGCAGCCCAGATAGGACCCGGGGCACTGAAGCTTTCTTT.

In this sample, this clone turned up once. The chain employs TRBV6-1 and TRBJ1-2; D not resolved. The germline V gene has CDR1 MNHNS and CDR2 SASEGT. CDR3 length equals 14 residues. The V and J ends lost 1 base and 4 bases respectively, with 10 bases between them. CDR3 in amino acids: CASSEDQALYGYTF. The DNA for the CDR3 is TGTGCCAGCAGTGAAGACCAGGCCCTCTATGGCTACACCTTC.

This clone was counted between two and nine times. The V call is TRBV15, the J call TRBJ1-2; D is possibly TRBD1 (6 bases). Trimming cost V 0 bases and J 10 bases, with 12 bases left between them. The CDR3 has 13 residues. Germline-derived CDR1 and CDR2 are LNHNV and YYDKDF (reference sequence). CDR3 region: CATSRDYREDYTF. In nucleotides, the CDR3 is TGTGCCACCAGCAGAGATTACAGGGAAGACTACACCTTC.